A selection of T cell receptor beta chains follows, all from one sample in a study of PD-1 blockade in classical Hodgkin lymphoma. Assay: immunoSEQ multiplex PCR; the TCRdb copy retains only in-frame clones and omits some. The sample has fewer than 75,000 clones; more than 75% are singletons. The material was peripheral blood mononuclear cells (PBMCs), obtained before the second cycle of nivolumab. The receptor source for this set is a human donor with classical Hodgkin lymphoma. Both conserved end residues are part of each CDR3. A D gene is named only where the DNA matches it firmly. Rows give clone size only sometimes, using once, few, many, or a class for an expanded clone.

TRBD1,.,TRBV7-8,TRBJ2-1,TGTGCCAGCAGCTACCGGACAGGGTTGAATGAGCAGTTCTTC,CASSYRTGLNEQFF
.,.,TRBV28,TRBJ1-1,TGTGCCAGCAGTGAAGTGAGGAGTACTGAAGCTTTCTTT,CASSEVRSTEAFF
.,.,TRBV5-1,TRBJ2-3,TGCGCCAGCAGCTCTCTGACGGAGGATACGCAGTATTTT,CASSSLTEDTQYF
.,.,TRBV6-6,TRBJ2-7,TGTGCCAGCAGGGGAGAGTACGAGCAGTACTTC,CASRGEYEQYF
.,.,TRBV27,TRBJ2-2,TGTGCCAGCAGTTTGAGAGCGAGTGCCGGGGAGCTGTTTTTT,CASSLRASAGELFF
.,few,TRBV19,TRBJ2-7,TGTGCCAGTAGTATTTCGGGGGCCCACTCCTACGAGCAGTACTTC,CASSISGAHSYEQYF
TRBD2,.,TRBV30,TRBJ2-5,TGTGCCTGGGCGAACGCCGGGAGGGAGACCCAGTACTTC,CAWANAGRETQYF
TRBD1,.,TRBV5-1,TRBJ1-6,TGCGCCAGCAGTTGGGGACAGGGAGATTCACCCCTCCACTTT,CASSWGQGDSPLHF
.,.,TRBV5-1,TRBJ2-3,TGCGCCAGCAGCTTGGACGGCTACACAGATACGCAGTATTTT,CASSLDGYTDTQYF
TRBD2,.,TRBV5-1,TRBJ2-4,TGCGCCAGCAGCTTGGAAGGACTAGCGGGGGGGCGCGGCATTCAGTACTTC,CASSLEGLAGGRGIQYF
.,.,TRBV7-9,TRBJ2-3,TGTGCCATCCCGGGACGGACCCTAGATACGCAGTATTTT,CAIPGRTLDTQYF
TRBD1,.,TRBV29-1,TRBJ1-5,TGCAGCGTGCTTGACAGGGACAATCAGCCCCAGCATTTT,CSVLDRDNQPQHF
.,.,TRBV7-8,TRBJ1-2,TGTGCCAGCAGCTTAGCGCCAGCCTATGGCTACACCTTC,CASSLAPAYGYTF
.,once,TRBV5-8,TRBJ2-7,TGTGCCAGCAAGATTTACGAGCAGTACTTC,CASKIYEQYF
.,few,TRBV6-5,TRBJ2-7,TGTGCCAGCAGTTCCCATTCAGGGGTAAACCCCTACGAGCAGTACTTC,CASSSHSGVNPYEQYF
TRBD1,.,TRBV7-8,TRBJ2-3,TGTGCCAGCAGCCAACAGGGGGTCGAACGCACAGATACGCAGTATTTT,CASSQQGVERTDTQYF
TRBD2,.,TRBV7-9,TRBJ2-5,TGTGCCAGCAGCCTCCTGACTAGCGGGGGAAAAGAGACCCAGTACTTC,CASSLLTSGGKETQYF